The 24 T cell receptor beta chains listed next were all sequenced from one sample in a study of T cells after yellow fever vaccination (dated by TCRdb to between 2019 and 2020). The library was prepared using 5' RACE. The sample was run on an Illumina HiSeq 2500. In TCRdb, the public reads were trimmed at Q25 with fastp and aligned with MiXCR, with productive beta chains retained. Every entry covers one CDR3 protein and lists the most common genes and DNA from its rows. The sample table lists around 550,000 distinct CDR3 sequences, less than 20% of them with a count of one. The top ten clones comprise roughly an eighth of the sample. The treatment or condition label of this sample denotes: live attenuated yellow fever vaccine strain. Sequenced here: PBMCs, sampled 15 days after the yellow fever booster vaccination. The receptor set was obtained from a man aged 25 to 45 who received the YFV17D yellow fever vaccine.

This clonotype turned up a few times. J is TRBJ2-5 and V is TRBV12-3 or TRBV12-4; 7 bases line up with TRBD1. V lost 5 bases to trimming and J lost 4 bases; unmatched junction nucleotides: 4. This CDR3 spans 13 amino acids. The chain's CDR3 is CASSPGQAETQYF. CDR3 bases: TGTGCCAGCAGTCCCGGACAGGCAGAGACCCAGTACTTC.

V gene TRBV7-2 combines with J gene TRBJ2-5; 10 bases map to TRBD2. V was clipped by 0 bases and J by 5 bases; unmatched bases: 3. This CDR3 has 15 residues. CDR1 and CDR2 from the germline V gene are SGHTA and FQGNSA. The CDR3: CASSLAGLASETQYF. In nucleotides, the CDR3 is TGTGCCAGCAGCTTAGCGGGACTAGCGAGTGAGACCCAGTACTTC. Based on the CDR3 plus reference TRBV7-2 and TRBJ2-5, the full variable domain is GAGVSQSPSNKVTEKGKDVELRCDPISGHTALYWYRQSLGQGLEFLIYFQGNSAPDKSGLPSDRFSAERTGGSVSTLTIQRTQQEDSAVYLCASSLAGLASETQYFGPGTRLLVL.

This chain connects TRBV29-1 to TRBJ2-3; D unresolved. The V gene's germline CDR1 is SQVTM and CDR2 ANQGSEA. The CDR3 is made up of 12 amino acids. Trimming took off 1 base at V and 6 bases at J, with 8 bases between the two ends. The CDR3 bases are TGCAGCGTTGAAGTAGGGCGGGATACGCAGTATTTT. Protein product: CSVEVGRDTQYF.

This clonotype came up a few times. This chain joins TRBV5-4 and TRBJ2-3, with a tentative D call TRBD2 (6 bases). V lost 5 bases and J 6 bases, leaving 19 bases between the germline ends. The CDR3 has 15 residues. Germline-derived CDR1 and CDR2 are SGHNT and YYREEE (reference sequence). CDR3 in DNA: TGTGCCAGCAGGCGGGACTTCGGAAGTTTCGATACGCAGTATTTT. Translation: CASRRDFGSFDTQYF.

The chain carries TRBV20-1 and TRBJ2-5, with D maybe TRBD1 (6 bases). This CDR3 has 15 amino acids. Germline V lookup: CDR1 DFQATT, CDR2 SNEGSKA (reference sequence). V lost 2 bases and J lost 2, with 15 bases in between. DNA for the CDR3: TGCAGTGCTAGAACCCGCAGGACAGTGCAAGAGACCCAGTACTTC. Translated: CSARTRRTVQETQYF.

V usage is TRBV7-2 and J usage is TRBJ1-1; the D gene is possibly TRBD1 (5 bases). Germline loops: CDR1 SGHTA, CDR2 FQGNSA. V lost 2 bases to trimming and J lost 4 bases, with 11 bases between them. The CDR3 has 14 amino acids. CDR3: CASSLSGGSTEAFF. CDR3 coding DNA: TGTGCCAGCAGCTTATCGGGGGGGAGCACTGAAGCTTTCTTT.

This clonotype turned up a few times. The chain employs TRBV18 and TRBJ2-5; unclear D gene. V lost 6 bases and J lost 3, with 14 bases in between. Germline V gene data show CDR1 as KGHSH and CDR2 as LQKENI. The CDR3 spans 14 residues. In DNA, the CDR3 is TGTGCCAGCTCGCGTAATATGGGCGAAGAGACCCAGTACTTC. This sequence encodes CASSRNMGEETQYF.

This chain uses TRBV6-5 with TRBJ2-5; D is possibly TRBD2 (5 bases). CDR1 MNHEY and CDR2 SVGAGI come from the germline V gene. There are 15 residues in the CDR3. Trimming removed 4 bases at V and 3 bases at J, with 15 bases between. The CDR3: CASSSIEDGKETQYF. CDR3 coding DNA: TGTGCCAGCAGTTCTATAGAGGACGGGAAAGAGACCCAGTACTTC.

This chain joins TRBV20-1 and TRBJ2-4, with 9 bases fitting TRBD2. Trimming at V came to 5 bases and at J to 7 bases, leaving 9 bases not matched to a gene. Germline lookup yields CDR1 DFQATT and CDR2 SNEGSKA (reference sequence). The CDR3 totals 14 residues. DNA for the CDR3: TGCAGTGCTCTTGGGGGCGGGAGGGACAACATTCAGTACTTC. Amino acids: CSALGGGRDNIQYF.

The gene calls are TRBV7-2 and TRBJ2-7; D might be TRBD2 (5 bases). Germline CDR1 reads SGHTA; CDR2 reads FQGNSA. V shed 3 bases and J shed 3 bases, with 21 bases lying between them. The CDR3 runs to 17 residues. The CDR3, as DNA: TGTGCCAGCAGCTTGGAGGATTTGACGATCGGCAACTACGAGCAGTACTTC. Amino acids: CASSLEDLTIGNYEQYF.

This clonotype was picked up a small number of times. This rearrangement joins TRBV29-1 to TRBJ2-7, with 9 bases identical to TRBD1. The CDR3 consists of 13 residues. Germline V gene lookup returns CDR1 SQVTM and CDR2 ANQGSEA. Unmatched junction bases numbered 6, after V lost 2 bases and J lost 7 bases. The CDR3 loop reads CSVERDRVGEQYF. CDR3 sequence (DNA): TGCAGCGTTGAAAGGGACAGGGTGGGTGAGCAGTACTTC.

The CDR3 DNA reads TGTGCCAGCCCCCGAAAGAACACCGGGGAGCTGTTTTTT. It translates to CASPRKNTGELFF. This rearrangement joins TRBV12-3 or TRBV12-4 to TRBJ2-2; D remains ambiguous. The CDR3 is 13 amino acids. Trimming removed 8 bases from V and 1 base from J, with 8 bases in between.

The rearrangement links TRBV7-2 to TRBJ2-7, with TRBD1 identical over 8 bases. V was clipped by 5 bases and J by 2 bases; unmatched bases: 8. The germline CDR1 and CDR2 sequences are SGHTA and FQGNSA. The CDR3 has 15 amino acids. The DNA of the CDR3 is TGTGCCAGCAGCCTCCACTTGACAGGGGCCTACGAGCAGTACTTC. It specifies CASSLHLTGAYEQYF.

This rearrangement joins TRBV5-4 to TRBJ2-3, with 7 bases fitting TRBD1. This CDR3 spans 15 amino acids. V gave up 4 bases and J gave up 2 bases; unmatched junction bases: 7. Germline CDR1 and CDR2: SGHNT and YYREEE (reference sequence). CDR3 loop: CASSPKGAYTDTQYF. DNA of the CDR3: TGTGCCAGCAGCCCTAAGGGGGCCTACACAGATACGCAGTATTTT.

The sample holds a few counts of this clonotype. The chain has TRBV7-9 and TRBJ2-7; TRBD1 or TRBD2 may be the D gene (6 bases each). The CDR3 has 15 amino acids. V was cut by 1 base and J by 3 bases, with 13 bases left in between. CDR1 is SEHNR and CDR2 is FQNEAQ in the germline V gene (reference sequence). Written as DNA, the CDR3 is TGTGCCAGCAGCTTAGACGGGGGCCAGAACTACGAGCAGTACTTC. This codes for CASSLDGGQNYEQYF. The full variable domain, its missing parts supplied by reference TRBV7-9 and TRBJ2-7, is DTGVSQNPRHKITKRGQNVTFRCDPISEHNRLYWYRQTLGQGPEFLTYFQNEAQLEKSRLLSDRFSAERPKGSFSTLEIQRTEQGDSAMYLCASSLDGGQNYEQYFGPGTRLTVT.

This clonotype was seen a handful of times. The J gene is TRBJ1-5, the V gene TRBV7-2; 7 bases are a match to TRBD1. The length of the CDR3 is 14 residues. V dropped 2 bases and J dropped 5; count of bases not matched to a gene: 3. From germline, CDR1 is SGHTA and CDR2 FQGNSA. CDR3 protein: CASSLRGGDQPQHF. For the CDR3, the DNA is TGTGCCAGCAGCTTAAGAGGGGGCGATCAGCCCCAGCATTTT.

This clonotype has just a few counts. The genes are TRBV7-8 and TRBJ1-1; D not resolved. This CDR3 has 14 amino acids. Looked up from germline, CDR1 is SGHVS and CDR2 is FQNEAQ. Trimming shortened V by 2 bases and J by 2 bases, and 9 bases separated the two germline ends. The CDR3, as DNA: TGTGCCAGCAGCTTACGTTCCGCAAACACTGAAGCTTTCTTT. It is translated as CASSLRSANTEAFF.

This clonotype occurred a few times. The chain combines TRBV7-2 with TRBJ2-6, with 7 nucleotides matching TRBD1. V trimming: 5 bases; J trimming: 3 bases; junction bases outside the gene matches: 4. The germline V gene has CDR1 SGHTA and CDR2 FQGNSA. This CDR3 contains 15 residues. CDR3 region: CASSRTGVGANVLTF. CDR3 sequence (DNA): TGTGCCAGCAGCCGAACAGGGGTTGGGGCCAACGTCCTGACTTTC.

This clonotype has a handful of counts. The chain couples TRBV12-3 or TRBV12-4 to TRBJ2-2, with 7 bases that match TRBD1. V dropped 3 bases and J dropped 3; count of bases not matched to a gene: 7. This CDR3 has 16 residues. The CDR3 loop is CASSLTGRVDTGELFF. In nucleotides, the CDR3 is TGTGCCAGCAGTTTGACAGGGAGAGTCGACACCGGGGAGCTGTTTTTT.

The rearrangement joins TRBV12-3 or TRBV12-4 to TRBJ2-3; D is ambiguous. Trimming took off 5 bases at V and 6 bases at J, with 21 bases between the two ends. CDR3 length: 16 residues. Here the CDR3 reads CASSPVGQTIGDTQYF. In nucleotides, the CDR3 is TGTGCCAGCAGTCCGGTGGGCCAGACAATAGGGGATACGCAGTATTTT.

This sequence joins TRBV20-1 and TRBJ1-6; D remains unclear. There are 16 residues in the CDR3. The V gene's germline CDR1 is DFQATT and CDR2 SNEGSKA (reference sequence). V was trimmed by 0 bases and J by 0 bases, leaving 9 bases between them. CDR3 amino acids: CSARDERSSYNSPLHF. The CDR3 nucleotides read TGCAGTGCTAGAGATGAAAGGAGCTCCTATAATTCACCCCTCCACTTT.

Here the CDR3 reads CASSPLGNLADTQYF. The CDR3 DNA sequence: TGTGCCAGCTCACCACTGGGGAATCTTGCAGATACGCAGTATTTT. J is TRBJ2-3 and V is TRBV18; D remains ambiguous. Germline assignment: CDR1 KGHSH and CDR2 LQKENI. This CDR3 contains 15 residues. Trimming pared 1 base from V and 4 bases from J, leaving 12 bases between.

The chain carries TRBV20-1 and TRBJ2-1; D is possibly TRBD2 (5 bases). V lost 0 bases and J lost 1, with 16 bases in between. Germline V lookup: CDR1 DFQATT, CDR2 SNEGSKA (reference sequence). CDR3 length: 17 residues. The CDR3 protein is CSARDGGLAPSYNEQFF. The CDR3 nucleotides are TGCAGTGCTAGAGATGGCGGCTTAGCGCCGTCCTACAATGAGCAGTTCTTC.

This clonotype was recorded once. As DNA, the CDR3 is TGTGCCAGCAGCCCCGCCGGGGGAGGAACTACTCGGTATTTT. This sequence encodes CASSPAGGGTTRYF. The chain recombines TRBV7-2 with TRBJ2-3, with a tentative D call TRBD2 (6 bases). CDR3 length equals 14 residues. CDR1 and CDR2 from the germline V gene are SGHTA and FQGNSA. Trimming cost V 5 bases and J 14 bases, with 23 bases left between them.